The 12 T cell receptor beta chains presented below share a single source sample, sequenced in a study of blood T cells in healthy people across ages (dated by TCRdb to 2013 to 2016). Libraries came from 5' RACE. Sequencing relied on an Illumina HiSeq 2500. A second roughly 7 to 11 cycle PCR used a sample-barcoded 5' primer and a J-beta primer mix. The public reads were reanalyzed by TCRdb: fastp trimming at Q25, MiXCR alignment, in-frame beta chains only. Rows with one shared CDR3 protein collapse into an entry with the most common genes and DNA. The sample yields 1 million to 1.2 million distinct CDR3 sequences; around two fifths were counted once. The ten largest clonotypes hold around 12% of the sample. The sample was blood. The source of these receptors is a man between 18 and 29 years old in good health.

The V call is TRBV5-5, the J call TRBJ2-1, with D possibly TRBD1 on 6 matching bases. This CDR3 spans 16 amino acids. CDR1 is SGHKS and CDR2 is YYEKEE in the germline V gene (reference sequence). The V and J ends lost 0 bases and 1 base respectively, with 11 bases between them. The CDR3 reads CASSLGQGKSYNEQFF. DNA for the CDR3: TGTGCCAGCAGCTTGGGTCAGGGGAAGTCCTACAATGAGCAGTTCTTC.

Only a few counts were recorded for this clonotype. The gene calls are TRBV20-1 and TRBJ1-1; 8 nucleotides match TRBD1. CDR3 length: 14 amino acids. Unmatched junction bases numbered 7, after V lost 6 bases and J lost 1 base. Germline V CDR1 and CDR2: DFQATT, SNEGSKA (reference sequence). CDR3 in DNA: TGCAGTGCCGTTCCCACAGGGGGGAACACTGAAGCTTTCTTT. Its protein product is CSAVPTGGNTEAFF.

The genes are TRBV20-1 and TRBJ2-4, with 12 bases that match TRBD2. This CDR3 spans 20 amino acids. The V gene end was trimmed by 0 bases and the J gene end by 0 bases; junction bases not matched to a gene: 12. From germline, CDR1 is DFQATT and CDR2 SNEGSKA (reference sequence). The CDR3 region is CSARDLAASGGAGAKNIQYF. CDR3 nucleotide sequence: TGCAGTGCTAGAGATCTAGCGGCTAGCGGGGGGGCAGGAGCCAAAAACATTCAGTACTTC.

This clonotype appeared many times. The CDR3 DNA follows: TGTGCCAGCTCACCAGGGCCAGTCTACAATGAGCAGTTCTTC. Its translation: CASSPGPVYNEQFF. This chain connects TRBV7-9 to TRBJ2-1, with D tentatively TRBD1 (5 bases). This CDR3 has 14 amino acids. The ends were cut back, 8 bases at V and 3 bases at J, with 14 bases in the middle. Germline CDR1 SEHNR, CDR2 FQNEAQ (reference sequence).

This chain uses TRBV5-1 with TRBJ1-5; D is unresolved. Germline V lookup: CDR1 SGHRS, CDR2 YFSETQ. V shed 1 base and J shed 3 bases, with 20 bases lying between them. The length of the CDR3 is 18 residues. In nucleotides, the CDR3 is TGCGCCAGCAGCTTGTACCAGAGTGGACCAGGAGTCAATCAGCCCCAGCATTTT. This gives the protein CASSLYQSGPGVNQPQHF.

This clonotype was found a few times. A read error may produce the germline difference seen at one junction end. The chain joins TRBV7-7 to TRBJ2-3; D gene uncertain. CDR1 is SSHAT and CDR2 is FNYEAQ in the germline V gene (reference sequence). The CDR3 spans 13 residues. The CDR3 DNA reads TGTGCTAGCAGCCCTGACTGGTTCGATACGCAGTATTTT. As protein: CASSPDWFDTQYF. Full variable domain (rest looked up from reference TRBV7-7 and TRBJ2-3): GAGVSQSPRYKVTKRGQDVTLRCDPISSHATLYWYQQALGQGPEFLTYFNYEAQPDKSGLPSDRFSAERPEGSISTLTIQRTEQRDSAMYRCASSPDWFDTQYFGPGTRLTVL.

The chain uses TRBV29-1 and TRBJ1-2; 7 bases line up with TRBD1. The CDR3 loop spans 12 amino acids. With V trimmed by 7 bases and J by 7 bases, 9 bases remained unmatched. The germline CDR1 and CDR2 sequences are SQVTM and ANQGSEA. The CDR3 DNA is TGCAGCGCGAGGGACAGCCCTAGTGGCTACACCTTC. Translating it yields CSARDSPSGYTF.

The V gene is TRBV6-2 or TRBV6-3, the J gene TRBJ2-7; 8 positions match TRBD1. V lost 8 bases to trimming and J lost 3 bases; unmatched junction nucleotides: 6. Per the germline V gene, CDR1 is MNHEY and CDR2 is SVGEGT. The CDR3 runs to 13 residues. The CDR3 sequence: CASSWDRNYEQYF. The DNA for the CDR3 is TGTGCCAGCTCCTGGGACAGGAACTACGAGCAGTACTTC.

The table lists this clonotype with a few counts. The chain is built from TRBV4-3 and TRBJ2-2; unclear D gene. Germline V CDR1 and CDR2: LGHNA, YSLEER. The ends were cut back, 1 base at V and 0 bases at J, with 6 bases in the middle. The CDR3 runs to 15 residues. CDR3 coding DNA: TGCGCCAGCAGCCAAGTTTCCGCGAACACCGGGGAGCTGTTTTTT. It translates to CASSQVSANTGELFF.

CDR3 protein: CASSHLGTNTEAFF. The CDR3 DNA follows: TGTGCCAGCAGCCACCTCGGGACAAACACTGAAGCTTTCTTT. The V gene is TRBV14, the J gene TRBJ1-1; perhaps TRBD1 as D (6 bases). Trimming removed 3 bases at V and 2 bases at J, with 10 bases between. This CDR3 has 14 amino acids. Germline CDR1 SGHDN, CDR2 FVKESK.

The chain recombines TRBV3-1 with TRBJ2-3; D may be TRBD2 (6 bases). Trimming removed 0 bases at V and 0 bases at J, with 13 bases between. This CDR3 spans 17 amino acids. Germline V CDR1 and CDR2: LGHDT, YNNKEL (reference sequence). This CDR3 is CASSQDRGSGSTDTQYF. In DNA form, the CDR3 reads TGTGCCAGCAGCCAAGATCGGGGTAGCGGTAGCACAGATACGCAGTATTTT.

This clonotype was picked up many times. The CDR3 is CSAASGVYGYTF. Here the CDR3 DNA reads TGCAGTGCAGCCAGTGGCGTCTATGGCTACACCTTC. This rearrangement joins TRBV20-1 to TRBJ1-2; D gene unclear. The CDR3 has 12 amino acids. Trimming pared 6 bases from V and 4 bases from J, leaving 12 bases between. The germline CDR1 and CDR2 sequences are DFQATT and SNEGSKA (reference sequence).